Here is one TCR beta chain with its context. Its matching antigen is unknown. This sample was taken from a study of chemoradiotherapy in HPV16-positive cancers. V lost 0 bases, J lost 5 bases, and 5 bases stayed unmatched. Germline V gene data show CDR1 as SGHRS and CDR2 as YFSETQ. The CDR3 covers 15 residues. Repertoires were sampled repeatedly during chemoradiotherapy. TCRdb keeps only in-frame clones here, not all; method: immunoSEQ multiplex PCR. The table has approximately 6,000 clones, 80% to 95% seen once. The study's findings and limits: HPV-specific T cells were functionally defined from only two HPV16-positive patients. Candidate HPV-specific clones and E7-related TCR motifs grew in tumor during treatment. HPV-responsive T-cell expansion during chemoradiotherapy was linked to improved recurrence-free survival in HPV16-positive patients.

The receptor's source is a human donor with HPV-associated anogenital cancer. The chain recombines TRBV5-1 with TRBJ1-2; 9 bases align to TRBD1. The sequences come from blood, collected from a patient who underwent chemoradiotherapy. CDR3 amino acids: CASSLASGQGYGYTF. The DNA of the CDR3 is TGCGCCAGCAGCTTGGCCTCGGGACAGGGATATGGCTACACCTTC.